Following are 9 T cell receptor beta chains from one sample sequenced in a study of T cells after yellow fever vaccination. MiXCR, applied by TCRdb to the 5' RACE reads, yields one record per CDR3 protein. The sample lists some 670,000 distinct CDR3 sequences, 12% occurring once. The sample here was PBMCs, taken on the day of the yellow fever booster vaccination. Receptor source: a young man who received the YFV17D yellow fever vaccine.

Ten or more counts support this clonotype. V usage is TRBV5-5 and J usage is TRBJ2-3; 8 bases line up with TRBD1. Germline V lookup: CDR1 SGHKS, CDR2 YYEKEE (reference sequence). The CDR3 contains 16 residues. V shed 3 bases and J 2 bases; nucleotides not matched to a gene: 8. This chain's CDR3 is CASSSGTTGATDTQYF. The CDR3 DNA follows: TGTGCCAGCAGCTCCGGAACGACAGGGGCCACAGATACGCAGTATTTT.

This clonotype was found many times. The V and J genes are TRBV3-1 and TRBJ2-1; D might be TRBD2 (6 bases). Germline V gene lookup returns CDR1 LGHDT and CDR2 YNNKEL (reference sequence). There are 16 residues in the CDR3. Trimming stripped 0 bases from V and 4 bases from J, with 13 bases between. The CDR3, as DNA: TGTGCCAGCAGCCAAGATCCTCCTAGCGCTTACAATGAGCAGTTCTTC. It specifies CASSQDPPSAYNEQFF.

For the CDR3, the DNA is TGTGCCAGTAGGTTGCAGGGTGTTGGTGAGCTGTTTTTT. Amino acids: CASRLQGVGELFF. The V and J genes are TRBV19 and TRBJ2-2, with D maybe TRBD1 (5 bases). Germline lookup yields CDR1 LNHDA and CDR2 SQIVND (reference sequence). This CDR3 is built from 13 residues. The V end lost 6 bases, the J end lost 11 bases, and 16 bases lay between the germline ends.

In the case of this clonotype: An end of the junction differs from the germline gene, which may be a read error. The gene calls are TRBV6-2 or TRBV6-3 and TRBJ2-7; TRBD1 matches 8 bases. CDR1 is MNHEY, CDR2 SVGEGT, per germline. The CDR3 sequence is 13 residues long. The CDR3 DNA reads TGTGCCAGCCGAGGACAGGGACCCTACGAGCGGTACTTC. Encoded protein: CASRGQGPYERYF.

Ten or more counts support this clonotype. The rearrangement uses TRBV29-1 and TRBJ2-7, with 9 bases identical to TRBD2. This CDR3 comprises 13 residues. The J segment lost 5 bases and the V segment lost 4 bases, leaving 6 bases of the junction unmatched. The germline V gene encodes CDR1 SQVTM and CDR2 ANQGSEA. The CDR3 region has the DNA TGCAGCGTTGTTGTGCTAGCGGGGAACGAGCAGTACTTC. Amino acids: CSVVVLAGNEQYF.

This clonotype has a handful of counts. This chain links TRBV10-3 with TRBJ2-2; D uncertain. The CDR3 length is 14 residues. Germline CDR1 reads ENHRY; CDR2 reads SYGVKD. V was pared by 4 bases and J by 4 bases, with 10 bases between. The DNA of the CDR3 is TGTGCCATCAGTGTACACACGGCCACCGGGGAGCTGTTTTTT. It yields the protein CAISVHTATGELFF.

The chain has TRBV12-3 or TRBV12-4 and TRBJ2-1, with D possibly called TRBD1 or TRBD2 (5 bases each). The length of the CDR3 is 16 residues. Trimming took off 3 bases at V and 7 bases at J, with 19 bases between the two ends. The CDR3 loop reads CASSFFISPRGNEQFF. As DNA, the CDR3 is TGTGCCAGCAGTTTTTTTATCAGCCCGAGGGGTAATGAGCAGTTCTTC.

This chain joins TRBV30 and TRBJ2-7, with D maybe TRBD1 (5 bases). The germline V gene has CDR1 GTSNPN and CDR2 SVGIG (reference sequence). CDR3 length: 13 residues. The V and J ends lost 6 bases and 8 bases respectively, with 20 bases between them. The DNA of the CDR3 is TGTGCCTGTCTCGAAACAGGTCAAGCGAAGCAGTACTTC. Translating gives CACLETGQAKQYF.

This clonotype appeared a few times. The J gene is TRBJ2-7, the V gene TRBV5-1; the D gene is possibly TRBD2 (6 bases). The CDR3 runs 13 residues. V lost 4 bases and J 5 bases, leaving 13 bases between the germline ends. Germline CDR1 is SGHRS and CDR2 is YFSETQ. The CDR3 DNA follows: TGCGCCAGCAGCCGGGACTTTTACAACGAGCAGTACTTC. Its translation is CASSRDFYNEQYF. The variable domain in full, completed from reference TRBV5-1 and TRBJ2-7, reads KAGVTQTPRYLIKTRGQQVTLSCSPISGHRSVSWYQQTPGQGLQFLFEYFSETQRNKGNFPGRFSGRQFSNSRSEMNVSTLELGDSALYLCASSRDFYNEQYFGPGTRLTVT.